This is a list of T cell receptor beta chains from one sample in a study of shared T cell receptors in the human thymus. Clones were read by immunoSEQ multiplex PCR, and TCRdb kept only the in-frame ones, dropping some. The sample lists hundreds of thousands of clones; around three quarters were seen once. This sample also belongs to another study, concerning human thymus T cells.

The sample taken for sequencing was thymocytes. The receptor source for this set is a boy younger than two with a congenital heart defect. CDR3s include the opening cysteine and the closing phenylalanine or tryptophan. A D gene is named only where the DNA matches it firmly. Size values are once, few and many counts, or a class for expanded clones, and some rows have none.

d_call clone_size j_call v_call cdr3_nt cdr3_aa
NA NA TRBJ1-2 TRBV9 TGTGCCAGCAGCGACCGGGACATATATGGCTACACCTTC CASSDRDIYGYTF
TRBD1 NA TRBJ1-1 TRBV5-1 TGCGCCAGCAGCTCGTACAGGGGGCCCTTCATGAACACTGAAGCTTTCTTT CASSSYRGPFMNTEAFF
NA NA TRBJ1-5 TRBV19 TGTGCCAGTAGTCCCCCGGCAGCCAAGGGGAATCAGCCCCAGCATTTT CASSPPAAKGNQPQHF
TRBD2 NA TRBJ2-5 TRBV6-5 TGTGCCAGCAGTTATGGCCCGGGAGGGCCGACAGAGACCCAGTACTTC CASSYGPGGPTETQYF
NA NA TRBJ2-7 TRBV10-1 TGCGCCAGCAGCCGGAAGGGGGACGAGCAGTACTTC CASSRKGDEQYF
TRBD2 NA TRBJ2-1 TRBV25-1 TGTGCCAGCAGTGATGCTAGCGGGATCTCCAATGAGCAGTTCTTC CASSDASGISNEQFF
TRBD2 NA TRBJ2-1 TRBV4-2 TGTGCCAGCAGCGACAGGACTAGCGGGATGGGGAATGAGCAGTTCTTC CASSDRTSGMGNEQFF
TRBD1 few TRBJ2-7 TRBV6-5 TGTGCCAGCAGATTCCGACAGGGGGGGAACTACGAGCAGTACTTC CASRFRQGGNYEQYF
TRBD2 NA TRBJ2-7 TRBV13 TGTGCCAGCAGCTTCGGGACTAGCGGGAACTACGAGCAGTACTTC CASSFGTSGNYEQYF
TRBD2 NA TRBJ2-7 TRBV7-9 TGTGCCAGCAGCTCCCAGCGGGAGGATTACGAGCAGTACTTC CASSSQREDYEQYF
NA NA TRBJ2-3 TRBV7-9 TGTGCCAGCAGCCAGAGGTGGGGGGGCCGGACAGATACGCAGTATTTT CASSQRWGGRTDTQYF
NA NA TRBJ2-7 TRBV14 TGTGCCAGCAGCCCATGGCGGGCACGCGAGCAGTACTTC CASSPWRAREQYF
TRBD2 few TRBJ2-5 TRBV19 TGTGCCAGTAGTCTTCAGGGTCAACTAGCGGACTCCAAACAAGAGACCCAGTACTTC CASSLQGQLADSKQETQYF
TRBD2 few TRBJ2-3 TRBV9 TGTGCCAGCAGCGTAGGAACTGAGCGGGAGGGCACAGATACGCAGTATTTT CASSVGTEREGTDTQYF
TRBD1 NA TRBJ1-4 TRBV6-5 TGTGCCAGCAGTTCGACAGGGTTTGAAAAACTGTTTTTT CASSSTGFEKLFF
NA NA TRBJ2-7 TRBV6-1 TGTGCCAGCAGTGTCAGGTTAGAGTACGAGCAGTACTTC CASSVRLEYEQYF
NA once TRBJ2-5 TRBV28 TGTGCCAGCAGCCCAAGACTCGCGATCCCCCAAGAGACCCAGTACTTC CASSPRLAIPQETQYF
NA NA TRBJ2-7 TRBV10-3 TGTGCCATCAGTGACCCGACGACAGGCTATCCTTCCTACGAGCAGTACTTC CAISDPTTGYPSYEQYF
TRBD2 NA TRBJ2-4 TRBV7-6 TGTGCCAGCAGCCCCCCTCGGGAGGGCAAAAACATTCAGTACTTC CASSPPREGKNIQYF
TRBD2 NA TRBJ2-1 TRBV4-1 TGCGCCAGCAGCCAAGTGAATCGGGGGGTCAATGAGCAGTTCTTC CASSQVNRGVNEQFF
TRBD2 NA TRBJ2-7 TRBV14 TGTGCCAGCAGCCTACTAGCGGGCCCCTACGAGCAGTACTTC CASSLLAGPYEQYF
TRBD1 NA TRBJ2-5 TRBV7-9 TGTGCCAGCAGCGTAAAACAGGTGACAGGGGGCCAGGAGACCCAGTACTTC CASSVKQVTGGQETQYF
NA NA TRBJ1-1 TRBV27 TGTGCCAGCGGCAGGGTGAACACTGAAGCTTTCTTT CASGRVNTEAFF
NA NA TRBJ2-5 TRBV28 TGTGCCAGCAGTCCCGGGTCCGGGAAGGGGGGGAGTGAGACCCAGTACTTC CASSPGSGKGGSETQYF
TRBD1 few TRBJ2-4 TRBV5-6 TGTGCCAGCAGCTCGCTCCCGGGACAGGGGCCCAAAAACATTCAGTACTTC CASSSLPGQGPKNIQYF
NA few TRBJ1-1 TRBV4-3 TGCGCCAGCAGCCAAGGCAGGAACACTGAAGCTTTCTTT CASSQGRNTEAFF
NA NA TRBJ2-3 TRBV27 TGTGCCAGCAGTTTATCCACAGTGTTCTGTCCAACCACATCTAGCACAGATACGCAGTATTTT CASSLSTVFCPTTSSTDTQYF
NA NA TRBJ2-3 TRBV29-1 TGCAGCGCCCAACGCAGGGTAGCCACAGATACGCAGTATTTT CSAQRRVATDTQYF
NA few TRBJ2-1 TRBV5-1 TGCGCCAGCAGCTCCCCCATGGGGAGCGGAGCAAGCTCCTACAATGAGCAGTTCTTC CASSSPMGSGASSYNEQFF
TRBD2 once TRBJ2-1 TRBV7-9 TGTGCCAGCAGCTTACTAGCGGGAGTGGAGAGCTCCTACAATGAGCAGTTCTTC CASSLLAGVESSYNEQFF
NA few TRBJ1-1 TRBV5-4 TGTGCCAGCGGGCGCGGGACGGAGAACACTGAAGCTTTCTTT CASGRGTENTEAFF
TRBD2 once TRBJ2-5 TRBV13 TGTGCCAGCAGCTTCCGGACTAGCGGGAGGGGGAGTTTGGAGACCCAGTACTTC CASSFRTSGRGSLETQYF
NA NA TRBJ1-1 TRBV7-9 TGTGCCAGCAGCCGGGGAGGGCCCCGAGGGAACACTGAAGCTTTCTTT CASSRGGPRGNTEAFF
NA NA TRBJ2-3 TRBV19 TGTGCCAGTAGTATGGTGGCTTTGGGCAGCCATACGCAGTATTTT CASSMVALGSHTQYF
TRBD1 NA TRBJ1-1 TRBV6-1 TGTGCCAGCAGTGAAGCGGGTACAGGGGGCACTGAAGCTTTCTTT CASSEAGTGGTEAFF
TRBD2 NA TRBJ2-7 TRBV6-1 TGTGCCAGCCGGGGGGGCGTCTCCTACGAGCAGTACTTC CASRGGVSYEQYF
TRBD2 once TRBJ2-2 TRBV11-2 TGTGCCAGCAGCTTTCAGCCCTCACTAGCGGGGGTGAACACCGGGGAGCTGTTTTTT CASSFQPSLAGVNTGELFF
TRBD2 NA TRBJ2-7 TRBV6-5 TGTGCCAGCAGCCCCGGGGCTAGCGGCTACGAGCAGTACTTC CASSPGASGYEQYF
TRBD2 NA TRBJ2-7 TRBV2 TGTGCCAGCAGTACTAGCGGCATGTACGAGCAGTACTTC CASSTSGMYEQYF
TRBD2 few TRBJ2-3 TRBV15 TGTGCCACCAGCAGGGGGGCGGGAGGCCTCCTCACAGATACGCAGTATTTT CATSRGAGGLLTDTQYF
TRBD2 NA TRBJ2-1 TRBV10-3 TGTGCCATCAGTGAGGCTAGCGGGAGCGGATACAATGAGCAGTTCTTC CAISEASGSGYNEQFF
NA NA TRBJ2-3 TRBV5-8 TGTGCCAGCAGCTTCCGGGTAGAGCCCACAGATACGCAGTATTTT CASSFRVEPTDTQYF
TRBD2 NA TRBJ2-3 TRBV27 TGTGCCAGCAGTTTAAGACTAGCGATAACCACAGATACGCAGTATTTT CASSLRLAITTDTQYF
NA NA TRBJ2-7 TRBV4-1 TGCGCCAGCAGCCAAGATGCGGGCGAGCAGTACTTC CASSQDAGEQYF
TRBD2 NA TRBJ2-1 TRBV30 TGTGCCTGGAGTCCACCTACCCCCGGGGTAGCGGGATCCTACAATGAGCAGTTCTTC CAWSPPTPGVAGSYNEQFF
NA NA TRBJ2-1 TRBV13 TGTGCCAGCATCGACAGTATGAGAGCCTCCTACAATGAGCAGTTCTTC CASIDSMRASYNEQFF
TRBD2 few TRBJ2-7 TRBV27 TGTGCCAGCAGTTTATTGCCTAGCGGGAGGGCGCAGTACTTC CASSLLPSGRAQYF
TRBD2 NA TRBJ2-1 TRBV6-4 TGTGCCAGCAGTGTCTTGCCCGGGACTAGCGGGTACAATGAGCAGTTCTTC CASSVLPGTSGYNEQFF